Shown below are 19 T cell receptor beta chains from a single sample sequenced in a study of long-term antiretroviral therapy in people with HIV. Sequencing relied on immunoSEQ assay v3.0, run at survey level. Profiled with immunoSEQ multiplex PCR; TCRdb holds only in-frame clones, not every one. This repertoire shows thousands of clones, about three quarters found once; its top ten account for 15% to 17%. Specimen: unsorted PBMCs, collected 0.5 years before starting antiretroviral therapy. The receptors come from a man between 40 and 49 years old with HIV.

The CDR3: CASRFRDRGGEQYF. The CDR3 nucleotides read TGTGCCAGCCGTTTCCGGGACAGGGGAGGCGAGCAGTACTTC. The J gene is TRBJ2-7, the V gene TRBV2; 10 nucleotides line up with TRBD1. The trim removed 8 bases at V and 6 bases at J, leaving 10 bases unmatched. The CDR3 contains 14 residues. Germline lookup yields CDR1 SNHLY and CDR2 FYNNEI.

Written as DNA, the CDR3 is TGTGCCAGCGGATACATAAAGAGCTACGAGCAGTACTTC. Its protein product is CASGYIKSYEQYF. This chain connects TRBV28 to TRBJ2-7; no firm D call. Germline assignment: CDR1 MDHEN and CDR2 SYDVKM. The V and J ends lost 8 bases and 3 bases respectively, with 14 bases between them. This CDR3 spans 13 amino acids.

This sequence joins TRBV5-6 and TRBJ2-7; D tentatively reads TRBD1 or TRBD2 (5 bases each). The CDR3 sequence is 14 residues long. Germline V lookup: CDR1 SGHDT, CDR2 YYEEEE. V lost 4 bases and J 9 bases, leaving 20 bases between the germline ends. Here the CDR3 reads CASSAGTEIRGQYF. In DNA, the CDR3 is TGTGCCAGCAGCGCTGGGACCGAGATACGAGGGCAGTACTTC.

The chain uses TRBV4-1 and TRBJ2-7; D gene unclear. The CDR3 length is 18 residues. Per germline, CDR1 MGHRA and CDR2 YSYEKL. V was clipped by 0 bases and J by 0 bases, with 18 bases between them. Here the CDR3 DNA reads TGCGCCAGCAGCCAAGATAATAATATAGGGCCATTCTCCTACGAGCAGTACTTC. Translated, it gives CASSQDNNIGPFSYEQYF.

This chain uses TRBV2 with TRBJ2-7; 9 bases align to TRBD1. The germline V gene encodes CDR1 SNHLY and CDR2 FYNNEI. J gave up 2 bases and V 7 bases, and 6 bases lay outside the gene matches. The CDR3 length is 14 residues. CDR3 amino acids: CASNPGQGTYEQYF. As DNA, the CDR3 is TGTGCCAGCAACCCGGGACAGGGAACCTACGAGCAGTACTTC.

This clone is medium-sized within its sample. This chain links TRBV5-3 with TRBJ1-5, with TRBD1 identical over 7 bases. Being an ORF, TRBV5-3 has a function that is uncertain. V shed 2 bases and J 7 bases; nucleotides not matched to a gene: 6. This CDR3 is built from 14 residues. The CDR3 DNA follows: TGTGCCAGAAGCTTAAGACAGGGAATCCAGCCCCAGCATTTT. Protein: CARSLRQGIQPQHF.

The chain carries TRBV5-6 and TRBJ1-1; TRBD1 agrees at 11 bases. J lost 1 base, V lost 1 base, and 6 bases had no gene match. The V gene's germline CDR1 is SGHDT and CDR2 YYEEEE. This CDR3 comprises 17 residues. CDR3 protein: CASSLRTGGAGNTEAFF. The CDR3 nucleotides are TGTGCCAGCAGCTTGAGGACAGGGGGCGCTGGGAACACTGAAGCTTTCTTT.

The rearrangement joins TRBV7-9 to TRBJ2-7, with D possibly TRBD1 on 6 matching bases. Looked up from germline, CDR1 is SEHNR and CDR2 is FQNEAQ (reference sequence). V lost 6 bases and J 3 bases, leaving 15 bases between the germline ends. CDR3 length: 14 residues. CDR3 sequence (DNA): TGTGCCAGCAGACTCAGGGCAGGGGTCTACGAGCAGTACTTC. It translates to CASRLRAGVYEQYF. The full variable domain, with the rest looked up from reference TRBV7-9 and TRBJ2-7, is DTGVSQNPRHKITKRGQNVTFRCDPISEHNRLYWYRQTLGQGPEFLTYFQNEAQLEKSRLLSDRFSAERPKGSFSTLEIQRTEQGDSAMYLCASRLRAGVYEQYFGPGTRLTVT.

This clone was detected only a few times. V is TRBV4-1 and J is TRBJ1-6; D gene unclear. CDR3 length equals 16 residues. The germline CDR1 and CDR2 sequences are MGHRA and YSYEKL. V shed 0 bases and J shed 2 bases, with 8 bases lying between them. Here the CDR3 reads CASSQDVLPYNSPLHF. CDR3 DNA sequence: TGCGCCAGCAGCCAAGATGTGTTGCCCTATAATTCACCCCTCCACTTT.

The chain links TRBV29-1 to TRBJ2-1; D is unclear. This CDR3 contains 12 residues. Trimming removed 5 bases at V and 9 bases at J, with 14 bases between. Germline loops: CDR1 SQVTM, CDR2 ANQGSEA. This CDR3 is CSVRAQRGEQFF. CDR3 DNA: TGCAGCGTTCGCGCCCAGCGAGGTGAGCAGTTCTTC.

The V gene is TRBV15, the J gene TRBJ2-3; the D is unclear. There are 16 residues in the CDR3. Trimming removed 5 bases at V and 0 bases at J, with 15 bases between. Germline V lookup: CDR1 LNHNV, CDR2 YYDKDF (reference sequence). The CDR3 protein is CATSFLLGTSTDTQYF. The CDR3 nucleotides are TGTGCCACCAGCTTTTTGTTAGGTACTAGCACAGATACGCAGTATTTT.

This rearrangement joins TRBV5-5 to TRBJ2-2; D perhaps matches TRBD2 (5 bases). This CDR3 contains 14 residues. The germline V and J ends were trimmed by 0 bases and 6 bases, with 9 bases remaining between them. Germline V gene lookup returns CDR1 SGHKS and CDR2 YYEKEE (reference sequence). CDR3 sequence (DNA): TGTGCCAGCAGCTTGGGGGTAGCGTCCGGGGAGCTGTTTTTT. It is translated as CASSLGVASGELFF.

This clone has more than one count but fewer than ten. CDR3 bases: TGTGCCAGCAGTCCAGCGGGGGAGATTTACAATGAGCAGTTCTTC. This gives the protein CASSPAGEIYNEQFF. The chain carries TRBV6-1 and TRBJ2-1; TRBD2 aligns across 8 bases. Germline lookup yields CDR1 MNHNS and CDR2 SASEGT. V dropped 5 bases and J dropped 4; count of bases not matched to a gene: 7. This CDR3 spans 15 amino acids.

The chain uses TRBV2 and TRBJ2-2; D uncertain. V lost 4 bases, J lost 1 base, and 10 bases lay in between. The CDR3 runs to 15 residues. Germline CDR1 reads SNHLY; CDR2 reads FYNNEI. The CDR3 DNA reads TGTGCCAGCAGTGTAAATAGGCTGAACACCGGGGAGCTGTTTTTT. Amino acid sequence: CASSVNRLNTGELFF.

The chain joins TRBV6-6 to TRBJ2-7; 8 nucleotides match TRBD1. CDR1 is MNHNY and CDR2 is SVGAGI in the germline V gene (reference sequence). V shed 7 bases, J shed 0 bases, and the junction held 2 bases outside the gene matches. This CDR3 comprises 13 residues. This chain's CDR3 is CASKGQGSYEQYF. CDR3 bases: TGTGCCAGCAAAGGACAGGGCTCCTACGAGCAGTACTTC.

This clone was recorded a few times. V usage is TRBV7-2 and J usage is TRBJ1-2; D possibly corresponds to TRBD1 (6 bases). CDR1 is SGHTA, CDR2 FQGNSA, per germline. This CDR3 is built from 15 residues. The ends were cut back, 3 bases at V and 3 bases at J, with 14 bases in the middle. CDR3 sequence reads: CASSFGIQGDYGYTF. The CDR3 nucleotides read TGTGCCAGCAGCTTCGGCATACAGGGAGACTATGGCTACACCTTC.

The chain couples TRBV7-2 to TRBJ1-2; D perhaps matches TRBD1 (5 bases). Germline V lookup: CDR1 SGHTA, CDR2 FQGNSA. CDR3 length: 14 residues. Trimming left V 6 bases short and J 2 bases short, with 13 bases between. This CDR3 reads CASSITGWNYGYTF. The DNA for the CDR3 is TGTGCCAGCAGTATTACAGGATGGAACTATGGCTACACCTTC. Full variable domain (remainder filled in from reference TRBV7-2 and TRBJ1-2): GAGVSQSPSNKVTEKGKDVELRCDPISGHTALYWYRQSLGQGLEFLIYFQGNSAPDKSGLPSDRFSAERTGGSVSTLTIQRTQQEDSAVYLCASSITGWNYGYTFGSGTRLTVV.

The chain links TRBV30 to TRBJ2-4, with 9 bases fitting TRBD1. The germline gives CDR1 GTSNPN, CDR2 SVGIG (reference sequence). The CDR3 covers 13 residues. The V and J ends lost 5 bases and 6 bases, in that order; junction bases with no gene match: 5. CDR3 in amino acids: CAWATGGGNIQYF. As DNA, the CDR3 is TGTGCCTGGGCAACAGGGGGCGGAAACATTCAGTACTTC. The whole variable domain, remainder taken from reference TRBV30 and TRBJ2-4, is SQTIHQWPATLVQPVGSPLSLECTVEGTSNPNLYWYRQAAGRGLQLLFYSVGIGQISSEVPQNLSASRPQDRQFILSSKKLLLSDSGFYLCAWATGGGNIQYFGAGTRLSVL.

This clone qualifies as large. The same CDR3 arises from other DNA sequences in this sample as well. This chain links TRBV11-2 with TRBJ1-4; D is ambiguous. CDR3 size: 11 residues. V shed 3 bases and J shed 7 bases, with 3 bases lying between them. Germline CDR1 SGHAT, CDR2 FQNNGV. The CDR3 spells CASSLGEKLFF. The CDR3 DNA is TGTGCCAGCAGCTTGGGTGAAAAACTGTTTTTT.